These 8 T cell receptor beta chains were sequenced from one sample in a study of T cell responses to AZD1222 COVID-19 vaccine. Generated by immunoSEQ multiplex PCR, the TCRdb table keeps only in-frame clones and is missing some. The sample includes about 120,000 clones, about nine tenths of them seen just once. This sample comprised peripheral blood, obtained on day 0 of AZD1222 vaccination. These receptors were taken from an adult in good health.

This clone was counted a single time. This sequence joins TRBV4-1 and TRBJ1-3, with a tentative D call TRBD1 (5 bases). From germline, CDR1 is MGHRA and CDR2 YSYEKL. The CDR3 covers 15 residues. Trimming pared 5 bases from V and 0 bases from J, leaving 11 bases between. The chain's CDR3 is CASSSRASSGNTIYF. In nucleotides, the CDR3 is TGCGCCAGCAGCTCCAGGGCCTCCTCTGGAAACACCATATATTTT.

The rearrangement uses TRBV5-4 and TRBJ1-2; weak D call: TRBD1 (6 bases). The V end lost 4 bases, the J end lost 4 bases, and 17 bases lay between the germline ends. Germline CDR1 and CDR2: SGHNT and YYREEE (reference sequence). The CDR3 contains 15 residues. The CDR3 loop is CASSLHRTARYGYTF. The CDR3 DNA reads TGTGCCAGCAGCCTCCACCGGACAGCACGCTATGGCTACACCTTC. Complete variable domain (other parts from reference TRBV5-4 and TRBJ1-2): ETGVTQSPTHLIKTRGQQVTLRCSSQSGHNTVSWYQQALGQGPQFIFQYYREEENGRGNFPPRFSGLQFPNYSSELNVNALELDDSALYLCASSLHRTARYGYTFGSGTRLTVV.

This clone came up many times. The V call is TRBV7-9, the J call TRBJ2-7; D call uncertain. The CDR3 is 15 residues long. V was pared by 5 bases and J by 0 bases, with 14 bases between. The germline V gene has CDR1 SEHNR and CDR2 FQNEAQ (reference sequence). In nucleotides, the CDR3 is TGTGCCAGCAGCCCGCGGACCGTCAGCTCCTACGAGCAGTACTTC. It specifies CASSPRTVSSYEQYF.

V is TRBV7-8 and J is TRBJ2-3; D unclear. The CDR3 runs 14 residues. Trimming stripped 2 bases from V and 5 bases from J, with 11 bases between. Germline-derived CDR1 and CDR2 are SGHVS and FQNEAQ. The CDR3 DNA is TGTGCCAGCAGCTTACCGGGCTGGGGAGATACGCAGTATTTT. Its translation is CASSLPGWGDTQYF.

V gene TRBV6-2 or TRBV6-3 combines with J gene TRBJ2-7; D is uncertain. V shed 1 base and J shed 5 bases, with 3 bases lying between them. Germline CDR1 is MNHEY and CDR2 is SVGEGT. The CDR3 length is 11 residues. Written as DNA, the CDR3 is TGTGCCAGCAGTTACTGGGACGAGCAGTACTTC. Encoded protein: CASSYWDEQYF.

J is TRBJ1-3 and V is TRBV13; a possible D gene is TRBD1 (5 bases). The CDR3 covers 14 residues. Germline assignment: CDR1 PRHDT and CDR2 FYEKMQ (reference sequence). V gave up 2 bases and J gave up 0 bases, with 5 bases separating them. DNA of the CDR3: TGTGCCAGCAGCTTACAGGGCTCTGGAAACACCATATATTTT. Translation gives CASSLQGSGNTIYF. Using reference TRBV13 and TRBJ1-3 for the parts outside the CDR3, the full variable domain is AAGVIQSPRHLIKEKRETATLKCYPIPRHDTVYWYQQGPGQDPQFLISFYEKMQSDKGSIPDRFSAQQFSDYHSELNMSSLELGDSALYFCASSLQGSGNTIYFGEGSWLTVV.

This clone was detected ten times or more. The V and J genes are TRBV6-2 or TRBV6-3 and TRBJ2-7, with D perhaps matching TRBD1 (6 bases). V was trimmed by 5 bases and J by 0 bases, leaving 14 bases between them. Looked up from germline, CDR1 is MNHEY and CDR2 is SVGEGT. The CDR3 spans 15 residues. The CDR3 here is CASSPGTTDSYEQYF. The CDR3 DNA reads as TGTGCCAGCAGTCCCGGGACAACGGACTCCTACGAGCAGTACTTC.

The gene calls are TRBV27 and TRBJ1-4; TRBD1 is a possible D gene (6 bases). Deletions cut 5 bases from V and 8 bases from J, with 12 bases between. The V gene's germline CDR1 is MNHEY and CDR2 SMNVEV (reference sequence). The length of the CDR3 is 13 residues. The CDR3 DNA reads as TGTGCCAGCAGTAGGGGGACACGGGAAAAACTGTTTTTT. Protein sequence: CASSRGTREKLFF.